Below are 22 T cell receptor beta chains sequenced from a single sample in a study of technical replicates of blood from several donors. Sequencing was performed with immunoSEQ multiplex PCR; in TCRdb, only in-frame clones are kept and a portion is missing. The sample has roughly 80,000 clones, around 89% seen once. Sequenced material: T cells isolated from PBMCs. All receptors derive from a human donor in good health.

The CDR3 nucleotides are TGTGCCAGCAGTGAATCAGGATATGGCTACACCTTC. This sequence encodes CASSESGYGYTF. The chain has TRBV6-1 and TRBJ1-2; D is undetermined. V gave up 2 bases and J gave up 5 bases, with 6 bases separating them. This CDR3 is built from 12 residues. Germline CDR1 reads MNHNS; CDR2 reads SASEGT.

The rearrangement uses TRBV4-2 and TRBJ1-4, with 8 nucleotides matching TRBD1. CDR1 is LGHNA, CDR2 YNFKEQ, per germline. This CDR3 has 14 amino acids. Trimming cost V 0 bases and J 14 bases; bases outside gene matches: 8. The CDR3 nucleotides read TGTGCCAGCAGCCAAGAGGACAGGGTTGGGGATCTGTTTTTT. This encodes CASSQEDRVGDLFF.

The chain combines TRBV28 with TRBJ1-1, with 8 bases lining up with TRBD1. Per the germline V gene, CDR1 is MDHEN and CDR2 is SYDVKM. This CDR3 is built from 15 residues. The J segment lost 3 bases and the V segment lost 4 bases, leaving 7 bases of the junction unmatched. The DNA for the CDR3 is TGTGCCAGCAGTTCCAGGGGGCTGGTAGACACTGAAGCTTTCTTT. Its translation is CASSSRGLVDTEAFF.

The chain recombines TRBV13 with TRBJ1-4; D is unclear. The V gene's germline CDR1 is PRHDT and CDR2 FYEKMQ (reference sequence). Trimming stripped 3 bases from V and 5 bases from J, with 7 bases between. The CDR3 contains 13 residues. CDR3 residues: CASSLQVNEKLFF. DNA for the CDR3: TGTGCCAGCAGCTTGCAGGTGAATGAAAAACTGTTTTTT.

The chain uses TRBV15 and TRBJ2-7; TRBD1 might be the D (5 bases). Germline V gene lookup returns CDR1 LNHNV and CDR2 YYDKDF (reference sequence). The CDR3 covers 14 residues. The V end was cut by 0 bases, the J end by 6 bases, with 12 bases between. Here the CDR3 reads CATSRDPGMGEQYF. In DNA, the CDR3 is TGTGCCACCAGCAGAGATCCAGGGATGGGCGAGCAGTACTTC.

This clone came up a few times. For the CDR3, the DNA is TGTGCCAGTAGTACATTCCCGGACAGCTACGAGCAGTACTTC. Residues: CASSTFPDSYEQYF. The rearrangement joins TRBV19 to TRBJ2-7; D may be TRBD1 (6 bases). Germline V gene sequence: CDR1 LNHDA, CDR2 SQIVND (reference sequence). V dropped 4 bases and J dropped 3 bases, with 13 bases sitting between them. The CDR3 totals 14 residues. Using reference TRBV19 and TRBJ2-7 for the parts outside the CDR3, the full variable domain is DGGITQSPKYLFRKEGQNVTLSCEQNLNHDAMYWYRQDPGQGLRLIYYSQIVNDFQKGDIAEGYSVSREKKESFPLTVTSAQKNPTAFYLCASSTFPDSYEQYFGPGTRLTVT.

The chain recombines TRBV11-2 with TRBJ1-3, with D possibly being TRBD1 (6 bases). Germline assignment: CDR1 SGHAT and CDR2 FQNNGV. This CDR3 contains 15 residues. V was shortened by 5 bases and J by 0 bases, with 11 bases between the two germline ends. This chain's CDR3 is CASSRGGSSGNTIYF. CDR3 DNA: TGTGCCAGCAGCCGAGGGGGAAGCTCTGGAAACACCATATATTTT.

DNA of the CDR3: TGCGCCAGCAGCCGGACAGGGGGTACCTACGAGCAGTACTTC. It codes for CASSRTGGTYEQYF. The J gene is TRBJ2-7, the V gene TRBV4-1, with 10 bases aligning to TRBD1. Germline V gives CDR1 MGHRA, CDR2 YSYEKL. The CDR3 is 14 residues long. The J segment lost 2 bases and the V segment lost 4 bases, leaving 2 bases of the junction unmatched.

The rearrangement joins TRBV6-5 to TRBJ2-5; 10 bases align to TRBD2. Germline values: CDR1 MNHEY, CDR2 SVGAGI. The V and J ends lost 6 bases and 5 bases, in that order; junction bases with no gene match: 9. CDR3 length: 15 residues. Here the CDR3 reads CASRGLAELRETQYF. The CDR3 DNA is TGTGCCAGCAGAGGACTAGCGGAGCTACGGGAGACCCAGTACTTC.

The chain recombines TRBV6-1 with TRBJ1-4; TRBD1 matches at 7 bases. This CDR3 contains 14 residues. The J segment lost 8 bases and the V segment lost 7 bases, leaving 10 bases of the junction unmatched. CDR1 is MNHNS, CDR2 SASEGT, per germline. DNA of the CDR3: TGTGCCAGCAAAGGCGACAGGGTATTCGAAAAACTGTTTTTT. It encodes CASKGDRVFEKLFF.

This rearrangement joins TRBV5-6 to TRBJ2-1, with 9 bases fitting TRBD2. This CDR3 contains 15 residues. Germline trimming cut 4 bases from V and 0 bases from J; bases unmatched to any gene: 2. Germline CDR1 reads SGHDT; CDR2 reads YYEEEE. The CDR3 bases are TGTGCCAGCAGCATTAGCGGGGGCTCCTACAATGAGCAGTTCTTC. It translates to CASSISGGSYNEQFF.

The V gene is TRBV27, the J gene TRBJ1-4; no clear D. This CDR3 is 15 amino acids long. The V gene lost 4 bases and the J gene lost 7 bases, with 16 bases spanning the gap. Germline V gene lookup returns CDR1 MNHEY and CDR2 SMNVEV (reference sequence). The DNA for the CDR3 is TGTGCCAGCAGTTCCGGCTCGGCAGGCTCTGAAAAACTGTTTTTT. This sequence encodes CASSSGSAGSEKLFF.

In its sample, this clone was seen once. The chain employs TRBV27 and TRBJ2-1; 9 bases are a match to TRBD2. The V segment lost 5 bases and the J segment 4 bases; nucleotides outside the gene matches: 9. Per germline, CDR1 MNHEY and CDR2 SMNVEV (reference sequence). This CDR3 contains 16 residues. In nucleotides, the CDR3 is TGTGCCAGCAGTCCGGAAGCGACTAGCGGTTACAATGAGCAGTTCTTC. Translating it yields CASSPEATSGYNEQFF.

V usage is TRBV6-6 and J usage is TRBJ1-5; D gene ambiguous. The germline V gene encodes CDR1 MNHNY and CDR2 SVGAGI (reference sequence). Trimming removed 6 bases at V and 7 bases at J, with 19 bases between. The CDR3 is made up of 15 amino acids. Here the CDR3 DNA reads TGTGCCAGCAGCCCCCTATCCGGGATCGGCCAGCCCCAGCATTTT. This gives the protein CASSPLSGIGQPQHF.

The chain combines TRBV5-1 with TRBJ2-3, with 7 positions matching TRBD2. The J segment lost 2 bases and the V segment lost 0 bases, leaving 3 bases of the junction unmatched. The germline gives CDR1 SGHRS, CDR2 YFSETQ. This CDR3 is built from 15 residues. This CDR3 is CASSLALAVTDTQYF. The CDR3 region has the DNA TGCGCCAGCAGCTTGGCCCTAGCGGTCACAGATACGCAGTATTTT.

The chain combines TRBV7-9 with TRBJ2-7, with D possibly TRBD2 on 5 matching bases. This CDR3 region has 15 residues. The V end lost 2 bases, the J end lost 0 bases, and 11 bases lay between the germline ends. CDR1 and CDR2 (germline): SEHNR, FQNEAQ (reference sequence). The CDR3 sequence is CASSLKSGPSYEQYF. The CDR3 nucleotides are TGTGCCAGCAGCTTAAAAAGCGGTCCCTCCTACGAGCAGTACTTC.

This chain joins TRBV28 and TRBJ2-7; 10 bases are a match to TRBD2. J was trimmed by 2 bases and V by 8 bases; bases with no gene match: 12. From germline, CDR1 is MDHEN and CDR2 SYDVKM. The CDR3 contains 16 residues. CDR3 sequence: CASQISSGSRPYEQYF. The CDR3 nucleotides read TGTGCCAGCCAAATATCTAGCGGGAGTAGGCCCTACGAGCAGTACTTC.

The gene calls are TRBV29-1 and TRBJ2-1, with 8 positions matching TRBD2. The CDR3 has 14 residues. Germline V gene sequence: CDR1 SQVTM, CDR2 ANQGSEA. V lost 3 bases to trimming and J lost 7 bases; unmatched junction nucleotides: 8. CDR3 coding DNA: TGCAGCGTTGATTCAGCGGGAGCCGTGAATGAGCAGTTCTTC. Protein product: CSVDSAGAVNEQFF.

V and J are TRBV9 and TRBJ2-7; 11 bases are shared with TRBD1. Germline V gene lookup returns CDR1 SGDLS and CDR2 YYNGEE. V was pared by 5 bases and J by 2 bases, with 6 bases of the junction left unmatched. The CDR3 extends over 15 amino acids. The CDR3 DNA reads TGTGCCAGCAGTCAAGGGACAGGGGGAGCCTACGAGCAGTACTTC. As protein: CASSQGTGGAYEQYF.

The gene calls are TRBV15 and TRBJ2-5; the D is unclear. This CDR3 spans 13 amino acids. V dropped 0 bases and J dropped 5 bases, with 7 bases sitting between them. CDR1 is LNHNV and CDR2 is YYDKDF in the germline V gene (reference sequence). DNA for the CDR3: TGTGCCACCAGCAGAGAGCAGGCGGAGACCCAGTACTTC. It encodes CATSREQAETQYF.

This chain links TRBV27 with TRBJ2-1; D might be TRBD2 (5 bases). Trimming left V 6 bases short and J 7 bases short, with 19 bases between. This CDR3 comprises 15 residues. In germline, CDR1 is MNHEY, CDR2 SMNVEV (reference sequence). CDR3 amino acids: CASSKYEGAKNEQFF. The CDR3 DNA reads TGTGCCAGCAGCAAGTATGAGGGCGCGAAAAATGAGCAGTTCTTC.

The chain has TRBV4-3 and TRBJ1-2, with TRBD1 matching over 8 bases. V shed 0 bases, J shed 4 bases, and the junction held 4 bases outside the gene matches. Germline V gene lookup returns CDR1 LGHNA and CDR2 YSLEER. The CDR3 is 15 residues long. The CDR3 sequence is CASSQDPGQAYGYTF. As DNA, the CDR3 is TGCGCCAGCAGCCAAGATCCGGGACAGGCCTATGGCTACACCTTC.